The clone carrying this T cell receptor (beta chain) was found many times. Antigen: not known. The data belong to a study of T cell repertoires in cytomegalovirus infection. Study-level background: Public TCR beta signatures provided an indication of both CMV infection and a matching HLA type. General observations from the study: CMV-specific TCR beta clonotypes restricted by HLA-C were the ones dominating the ex vivo response. Summed public TCR beta family frequency identified CMV carriers bearing the relevant HLA.

From the reads, TCRdb called clonotypes with MiXCR, one entry per CDR3 protein. This table has a few hundred thousand distinct CDR3 sequences, around 18% appearing once. This CDR3 has 14 amino acids. The germline CDR1 and CDR2 sequences are SGHTA and FQGNSA. With 5 bases clipped from V and 7 bases from J, the junction kept 5 bases outside the gene matches. Specimen: PBMCs. The TCR was taken from a human donor in good health (CMV status not recorded). Some clones in this sample may be carry-over from other donors' samples. V usage is TRBV7-2 and J usage is TRBJ1-5, with 10 bases that match TRBD1. The CDR3 loop is CASSVDRGNQPQHF. Here the CDR3 DNA reads TGTGCCAGCAGCGTGGACAGGGGGAACCAGCCCCAGCATTTT.